What follows is one T cell receptor (beta chain) and its context. Its target is not known. This entry comes from a study of shared clonotypes between healthy human individuals. Study-wide findings and caveats: Incompleteness in sorted-subset sequencing, despite large depth, was shown by rarefaction.

The CDR3 contains 16 residues. Germline trimming cut 4 bases from V and 0 bases from J; bases unmatched to any gene: 6. CDR1 SEHNR and CDR2 FQNEAQ come from the germline V gene (reference sequence). The naive CD8 subset, CD45RO-negative cells positively selected for CCR7, excluded terminally differentiated effector memory CD45RA+ cells. Assay: immunoSEQ multiplex PCR; the TCRdb copy retains only in-frame clones and omits some. In the table there are over 2,000,000 clones, just over 90% of which are singletons. The chain employs TRBV7-9 and TRBJ2-1, with 7 bases aligning to TRBD2. The receptor comes from a man between 18 and 35 years old in good health. Some clones in this sample may be carry-over from other donors' samples. Sequencing was performed on naive CD8+ T cells from PBMCs. CDR3 region: CASSSGRRGSYNEQFF. The DNA of the CDR3 is TGTGCCAGCAGCTCCGGGAGGAGAGGCTCCTACAATGAGCAGTTCTTC. The entire variable domain, with the rest obtained from reference TRBV7-9 and TRBJ2-1, is as follows: DTGVSQNPRHKITKRGQNVTFRCDPISEHNRLYWYRQTLGQGPEFLTYFQNEAQLEKSRLLSDRFSAERPKGSFSTLEIQRTEQGDSAMYLCASSSGRRGSYNEQFFGPGTRLTVL.